This is a list of T cell receptor beta chains from one sample in a study of shared clonotypes between healthy human individuals. Some clones are missing from TCRdb's copy, which holds only in-frame ones; the method was immunoSEQ multiplex PCR. This repertoire shows 650,000 to 750,000 clones, around 72% found once; its top ten account for around 2%. What was sequenced was memory CD4+ T cells sorted from blood. All receptors come from a woman aged 25 to 39 in good health. Both conserved end residues are part of each CDR3. A D gene is named only where the DNA matches it firmly. Expanded clones are given a class, and other clones once, few, many or no size at all.

J,V,D,size,DNA,CDR3
TRBJ2-2,TRBV2,TRBD2,NA,TGTGCCAGCACTAGCGGGGCGAAACACGGGGAGCTGTTTTTT,CASTSGAKHGELFF
TRBJ2-2,TRBV18,NA,NA,TGTGCCAGCTCGGCCGGGGAGCTGTTTTTT,CASSAGELFF
TRBJ1-1,TRBV19,NA,NA,TGTGCCAGTAATGGAGGTCGGAACACTGAAGCTTTCTTT,CASNGGRNTEAFF
TRBJ2-2,TRBV6-5,TRBD2,few,TGTGCCAGCAGTTACTCCACTAGCGGGACGTCCGGGGAGCTGTTTTTT,CASSYSTSGTSGELFF
TRBJ1-5,TRBV7-8,NA,few,TGTGCCAGCAGCTTAAATCCCCGGTATAATCAGCCCCAGCATTTT,CASSLNPRYNQPQHF
TRBJ2-2,TRBV7-6,NA,NA,TGTGCCAGCAGCTTGTTTCCTGGGGACACCGGGGAGCTGTTTTTT,CASSLFPGDTGELFF
TRBJ1-4,TRBV29-1,TRBD1,NA,TGCAGCGCTCAACAGGGGGTTCAGGAAAAACTGTTTTTT,CSAQQGVQEKLFF
TRBJ2-1,TRBV7-9,NA,NA,TGTGCCAGCAGCACTGCGAATGAGCAGTTCTTC,CASSTANEQFF
TRBJ2-7,TRBV4-2,TRBD2,NA,TGTGCCAGCAGCCAAGATGGGGCGGGAGGGTCCGACGAGCAGTACTTC,CASSQDGAGGSDEQYF
TRBJ2-1,TRBV7-6,NA,NA,TGTGCCAGCAGCTTAGAATTAGCCAACAATGAGCAGTTCTTC,CASSLELANNEQFF
TRBJ2-7,TRBV6-1,NA,once,TGTGCCAGCAGTGAAAGGGTTTGGGAGCAGTACTTC,CASSERVWEQYF
TRBJ2-3,TRBV5-6,NA,NA,TGTGCCAGCAGCCGGGATTACACAGATACGCAGTATTTT,CASSRDYTDTQYF
TRBJ1-4,TRBV6-5,NA,NA,TGTGCCAGCGGGGGGACAACTAATGAAAAACTGTTTTTT,CASGGTTNEKLFF
TRBJ2-7,TRBV19,TRBD2,NA,TGTGCCAGTAGTATACCAGAATTACTAGCGGGAGTAGGGCAGTACTTC,CASSIPELLAGVGQYF
TRBJ2-5,TRBV14,NA,NA,TGTGCCAGCAGCCAAGAGTATCAAGAGACCCAGTACTTC,CASSQEYQETQYF
TRBJ2-1,TRBV19,TRBD1,NA,TGTGCCAGTAGTAGGAATTCCGGGACAGGGGACAATGAGCAGTTCTTC,CASSRNSGTGDNEQFF
TRBJ2-2,TRBV2,NA,NA,TGTGCCAGCACGGGAATCCTTGGCGGGACCGGGGAGCTGTTTTTT,CASTGILGGTGELFF
TRBJ2-5,TRBV6-1,NA,NA,TGTGCCAGCAGTGAGGGGGGCAAGGGGCGGGAGACCCAGTACTTC,CASSEGGKGRETQYF
TRBJ1-3,TRBV7-2,NA,few,TGTGCCAGCAGCTTAGACCGCACAGGGATCTGTCCTTTT,CASSLDRTGICPF
TRBJ1-5,TRBV27,TRBD1,NA,TGTGCCAGCAGTTTCAGGGGGCAGCCCCAGCATTTT,CASSFRGQPQHF
TRBJ1-2,TRBV5-4,TRBD1,NA,TGTGCCAGCAGCCAAGTTGGACAGGGGGCGCTTGGCTACACCTTC,CASSQVGQGALGYTF
TRBJ1-5,TRBV19,NA,NA,TGTGCCTCGACGGGGACTGACATACTTAGCAATCAGCCCCAGCATTTT,CASTGTDILSNQPQHF
TRBJ1-1,TRBV25-1,TRBD1,NA,TGTGCCAGCAGTGACCACGGACAGGGAAAAACTGAAGCTTTCTTT,CASSDHGQGKTEAFF
TRBJ2-1,TRBV11-2,TRBD2,few,TGTGCCAGCAGCCCACTAGCGGGCTACAATGAGCAGTTCTTC,CASSPLAGYNEQFF
TRBJ2-7,TRBV15,NA,NA,TGTGCCACCAGCGGAGGGGCAACCTACGAGCAGTACTTC,CATSGGATYEQYF
TRBJ2-5,TRBV11-2,NA,NA,TGTGCCAGCGGGACCCCTGGGACCCAGTACTTC,CASGTPGTQYF
TRBJ2-5,TRBV19,TRBD1,NA,TGTGCCAGTAGAGCCACAGGGGTGCCAGAGACCCAGTACTTC,CASRATGVPETQYF
TRBJ2-5,TRBV27,TRBD2,NA,TGTGCCAGCAGGAGAGCGGGAGGGGGACAAGAGACCCAGTACTTC,CASRRAGGGQETQYF
TRBJ1-2,TRBV6-1,NA,few,TGTGCCAGCAGTGAACCATTTAACTATGGCTACACCTTC,CASSEPFNYGYTF
TRBJ1-3,TRBV28,NA,NA,TGTGCCAGCAGTTTCCGGGGGATTGGAAACACCATATATTTT,CASSFRGIGNTIYF
TRBJ2-1,TRBV5-1,NA,NA,TGCGCCAGCAGCTCGAGCGGCGGGGCTAATGAGCAGTTCTTC,CASSSSGGANEQFF
TRBJ2-7,TRBV28,NA,NA,TGTGCCAGCAGTCTTGGGGTCTTGTCCTACGAGCAGTACTTC,CASSLGVLSYEQYF
TRBJ1-4,TRBV6-6,NA,NA,TGTGCCAGCAGTTACCCCAGTAATGAAAAACTGTTTTTT,CASSYPSNEKLFF
TRBJ2-7,TRBV5-1,TRBD1,NA,TGCGCCAGCAGCCCCCAGAGGACAGGGGGCGCTTTAGGTTCCTACGAGCAGTACTTC,CASSPQRTGGALGSYEQYF
TRBJ2-7,TRBV28,NA,NA,TGTGCCAGCAGCCTCGGGCCGAACTACGAGCAGTACTTC,CASSLGPNYEQYF
TRBJ2-7,TRBV28,NA,NA,TGTGCCAGCAGAGAGCGGAGCGGGTCCTCTAACGAGCAGTACTTC,CASRERSGSSNEQYF
TRBJ1-2,TRBV7-9,TRBD1,NA,TGTGCCAGCAGCCCCCAGGGGGATGGCTACACCTTC,CASSPQGDGYTF
TRBJ2-7,TRBV28,TRBD1,few,TGTGCCAGCACACCGGGACAGGGGTATAGAGAGCAGTACTTC,CASTPGQGYREQYF
TRBJ2-2,TRBV9,NA,NA,TGTGCCAGCAGCGTAGCTGTGAGTGCCGGGGAGCTGTTTTTT,CASSVAVSAGELFF
TRBJ2-7,TRBV2,TRBD1,NA,TGTGCCAGCAGTGACCGCATAGCGACAGGGGCAGATGAGCAGTACTTC,CASSDRIATGADEQYF
TRBJ2-1,TRBV5-4,NA,once,TGTGCCAGCAGCTTGGGTCTTAACCGGGACTCAGATGAGCAGTTCTTC,CASSLGLNRDSDEQFF
TRBJ1-6,TRBV11-2,NA,once,TGTGCCAGCAGCGCTGGGGGGAATTCACCCCTCCACTTT,CASSAGGNSPLHF
TRBJ2-7,TRBV18,TRBD1,NA,TGTGCCAGCTCGCTAGATGACAGGGCCGAGCAGTACTTC,CASSLDDRAEQYF
TRBJ2-7,TRBV30,NA,NA,TGTGCCTGGAACAGGGGGGGTTCCTACGAGCAGTACTTC,CAWNRGGSYEQYF
TRBJ2-7,TRBV6-6,NA,NA,TGTGCCAGCAGTTACTCGGCAGGGGACAACGAGCAGTACTTC,CASSYSAGDNEQYF
TRBJ1-1,TRBV5-4,NA,NA,TGTGCCAGCAGCTTAAGAGGGGGGGCGAGCACTGAAGCTTTCTTT,CASSLRGGASTEAFF
TRBJ2-2,TRBV4-2,NA,NA,TGTGCCAGCAGCCAAGAACTAGCCGGGAACACCGGGGAGCTGTTTTTT,CASSQELAGNTGELFF
TRBJ2-4,TRBV27,NA,NA,TGTGCCAGCCCCACGAGGGCCAAAAACATTCAGTACTTC,CASPTRAKNIQYF
TRBJ1-5,TRBV6-1,TRBD1,NA,TGTGCCAGCAGTGAATGGACAGGGGGACCAGGCTTCCAGCCCCAGCATTTT,CASSEWTGGPGFQPQHF
TRBJ1-1,TRBV2,TRBD1,NA,TGTGCCAGCAGGACGACAGGGCACGCTGAAGCTTTCTTT,CASRTTGHAEAFF
TRBJ2-7,TRBV11-3,TRBD1,few,TGTGCCAGCAGCTTGACAGGGACACTCAACGAGCAGTACTTC,CASSLTGTLNEQYF
TRBJ2-7,TRBV2,TRBD2,NA,TGTGCCAGCGGACTAGCGGGAGGGTTATACGAGCAGTACTTC,CASGLAGGLYEQYF
TRBJ1-2,TRBV28,NA,NA,TGTGCCAGCAGTCCACGGACTTGGGGCTACACCTTC,CASSPRTWGYTF
TRBJ2-1,TRBV18,TRBD2,NA,TGTGCCAGCTCACCAAGAGCGGGAGTTTCCAATGAGCAGTTCTTC,CASSPRAGVSNEQFF